This is a list of T cell receptor beta chains from one sample in a study of OX40 agonist ivuxolimab in advanced cancers. Here immunoSEQ multiplex PCR was the method, and the copy in TCRdb shows in-frame clones only, minus some. The sample lists some 74,000 clones, around 89% occurring once. Sequencing was performed on CD4+ or CD8+ T cells sorted from blood, taken in a trial of the OX40 agonist ivuxolimab. The receptors were gathered from an adult with an advanced solid tumor such as melanoma, head and neck, liver or kidney cancer. The CDR3 runs from the conserved cysteine through the conserved F or W. The D gene is left open where the match is weak. Size is omitted from some rows. Given values are once, few, many or a class for expanded clones.

>14|TRBD1|TRBJ2-1|TRBV7-9|NA
TGTGCCAGCAGCCGGGACAGGGAGTACAATGAGCAGTTCTTC
CASSRDREYNEQFF
>13|TRBD1|TRBJ1-6|TRBV19|NA
TGTGCCAGTAGTCTTACAGGGGGTTCACCCCTCCACTTT
CASSLTGGSPLHF
>16|NA|TRBJ2-1|TRBV19|few
TGTGCCAGTAGTATAGAGGGTCGCTCCCCCTACAATGAGCAGTTCTTC
CASSIEGRSPYNEQFF
>13|NA|TRBJ2-5|TRBV7-8|NA
TGTGCCAGCAGCTTAGCTCGAGAAGAGACCCAGTACTTC
CASSLAREETQYF
>14|NA|TRBJ2-7|TRBV28|NA
TGTGCCAGCAGTTTATTCCAGGGAGCCTACGAGCAGTACTTC
CASSLFQGAYEQYF
>14|NA|TRBJ2-7|TRBV5-1|NA
TGCGCCAGCAGCTTAACTTCCAACTCCTACGAGCAGTACTTC
CASSLTSNSYEQYF
>14|NA|TRBJ2-5|TRBV5-6|NA
TGTGCCAGCAGCTCTCTATCATATTCGGAGACCCAGTACTTC
CASSSLSYSETQYF
>18|TRBD1|TRBJ2-7|TRBV19|NA
TGTGCCAGTAGTATCGCGGCCTCCGGGACAGGGGCATCCTACGAGCAGTACTTC
CASSIAASGTGASYEQYF
>17|NA|TRBJ1-5|TRBV5-3|NA
TGTGCCAGAAGTAGCCTATGGGGGCCTCCCGAGAGTCCGCCCCAGCATTTT
CARSSLWGPPESPPQHF
>13|NA|TRBJ1-1|TRBV6-6|NA
TGTGCCAGCAGTTACCCGGCGGGAACTGAAGCTTTCTTT
CASSYPAGTEAFF
>16|NA|TRBJ2-7|TRBV5-4|NA
TGTGCCAGCAGCCCCAGTGGGGCACCCATCTCCTACGAGCAGTACTTC
CASSPSGAPISYEQYF
>15|TRBD2|TRBJ2-1|TRBV5-1|NA
TGCGCCAGCAGCTTGGTAGCGGGAGTTGGCTATGAGCAGTTCTTC
CASSLVAGVGYEQFF
>17|NA|TRBJ2-2|TRBV9|NA
TGTGCCAGCAGCGTAGCTACCGGAGGGGGCTTTCTTGGGGAGCTGTTTTTT
CASSVATGGGFLGELFF
>14|NA|TRBJ2-3|TRBV5-4|once
TGTGCCAGCAGCTTGGGGCAGGTTGGAGATACGCAGTATTTT
CASSLGQVGDTQYF
>13|NA|TRBJ2-1|TRBV6-5|NA
TGTGCCAGCAGTTTGGGGCGCTACAATGAGCAGTTCTTC
CASSLGRYNEQFF
>17|NA|TRBJ1-3|TRBV10-3|NA
TGTGCCATCAGCGCCCAGAGTGCGGGGGGCGGTGGAAACACCATATATTTT
CAISAQSAGGGGNTIYF
>14|TRBD1|TRBJ1-1|TRBV11-3|NA
TGTGCCAGCAGCCTGGACAGGTGGTCCACTGAAGCTTTCTTT
CASSLDRWSTEAFF
>14|TRBD1|TRBJ2-3|TRBV2|once
TGTGCCAGCAGTCGGGACAGACCCCCAGATACGCAGTATTTT
CASSRDRPPDTQYF
>15|NA|TRBJ1-4|TRBV2|NA
TGTGCCAGCAGTGATGGCAGGGAAGTGAGTGAAAAACTGTTTTTT
CASSDGREVSEKLFF
>17|NA|TRBJ2-3|TRBV9|NA
TGTGCCAGCAGCCCTCAGCCGGGGGGAGGGGGAGGAGATACGCAGTATTTT
CASSPQPGGGGGDTQYF
>13|TRBD1|TRBJ1-1|TRBV29-1|NA
TGCAGCGCCGCCGGGACAGAGGCCACTGAAGCTTTCTTT
CSAAGTEATEAFF
>19|TRBD2|TRBJ2-1|TRBV7-9|NA
TGTGCCAGCAGCCGGACTAGCGGGAGGTATAGTGGCTCCTACAATGAGCAGTTCTTC
CASSRTSGRYSGSYNEQFF
>14|TRBD1|TRBJ2-5|TRBV18|NA
TGTGCCAGCTCAAAGAGACAGGGTCAAGAGACCCAGTACTTC
CASSKRQGQETQYF
>15|NA|TRBJ1-5|TRBV4-2|once
TGTGCCAGCAGTACCGACGGAGATAGCAATCAGCCCCAGCATTTT
CASSTDGDSNQPQHF
>15|NA|TRBJ2-6|TRBV2|NA
TGTGCCAGCAGTGCAGGTTTGCGGGGGGCCAACGTCCTGACTTTC
CASSAGLRGANVLTF
>15|TRBD1|TRBJ2-2|TRBV7-2|NA
TGTGCCAGCAGCTTAAACAGGGGAAGCTCCGGGGAGCTGTTTTTT
CASSLNRGSSGELFF
>13|NA|TRBJ2-5|TRBV5-1|NA
TGCGCCAGCAGTCTCGACTTTGAAGAGACCCAGTACTTC
CASSLDFEETQYF
>18|NA|TRBJ2-1|TRBV4-1|NA
TGCGCCAGCAGCCCGGACAGTAGTCAGATAATTCGGTCTAATGAGCAGTTCTTC
CASSPDSSQIIRSNEQFF
>15|TRBD1|TRBJ2-6|TRBV11-2|NA
TGTGCCAGCAGCTCCACAGGGGTCTGGGTCAACGTCCTGACTTTC
CASSSTGVWVNVLTF
>15|NA|TRBJ2-5|TRBV28|NA
TGTGCCAGCAGTTTTTGGCAGGGGTTCCAAGAGACCCAGTACTTC
CASSFWQGFQETQYF
>14|TRBD1|TRBJ1-6|TRBV10-1|NA
TGCGCCAGCAGTGAGGCGACAGGGGACTCACCCCTCCACTTT
CASSEATGDSPLHF
>14|NA|TRBJ2-1|TRBV11-3|once
TGTGCCAGCAGCCCCGGTGGGTCCTACAATGAGCAGTTCTTC
CASSPGGSYNEQFF
>14|NA|TRBJ2-2|TRBV27|NA
TGTGCCAGCAGGGACGGACAGCTCACCGGGGAGCTGTTTTTT
CASRDGQLTGELFF
>14|NA|TRBJ2-1|TRBV2|once
TGTGCCAGCAGAGCGGGACAGACGTACAATGAGCAGTTCTTC
CASRAGQTYNEQFF
>16|TRBD2|TRBJ2-7|TRBV11-2|NA
TGTGCCAGCAGCTTAGACGGGCTAGCGGGGGGGTTTGAGCAGTACTTC
CASSLDGLAGGFEQYF
>15|TRBD2|TRBJ2-7|TRBV7-2|NA
TGTGCCAGCAGCTTGACTAGCGGGAGCTCCTACGAGCAGTACTTC
CASSLTSGSSYEQYF
>13|NA|TRBJ2-2|TRBV27|NA
TGTGCCAGCAGTAGGAGGGGGACCGGGGAGCTGTTTTTT
CASSRRGTGELFF
>13|NA|TRBJ1-5|TRBV6-4|NA
TGTGCCAGCAGTGGCGGTTACAATCAGCCCCAGCATTTT
CASSGGYNQPQHF
>14|NA|TRBJ2-3|TRBV7-2|NA
TGTGCCAGCAGCTTAGGGGCTAGTGGAGATACGCAGTATTTT
CASSLGASGDTQYF
>15|NA|TRBJ1-2|TRBV7-8|NA
TGTGCCAGCAGCTTATTCCGTGATAGAAACTATGGCTACACCTTC
CASSLFRDRNYGYTF
>15|TRBD2|TRBJ2-3|TRBV19|NA
TGTGCCAGTAGTATACGCGGGGGAGGCACAGATACGCAGTATTTT
CASSIRGGGTDTQYF
>13|NA|TRBJ2-7|TRBV10-3|once
TGTGCCATCAGTCAGACAGGAGAGGACGAGCAGTACTTC
CAISQTGEDEQYF
>12|NA|TRBJ2-4|TRBV28|NA
TGTGCCAGCAGTTTAACTAGAGACATTCAGTACTTC
CASSLTRDIQYF
>16|NA|TRBJ1-3|TRBV7-9|NA
TGTGCCAGCAGCTCATCACAGTTTTTCTCTGGAAACACCATATATTTT
CASSSSQFFSGNTIYF
>14|TRBD1|TRBJ1-1|TRBV5-1|once
TGCGCCAGCAGCGGAGGGACAGCGAACACTGAAGCTTTCTTT
CASSGGTANTEAFF
>12|NA|TRBJ1-3|TRBV7-2|NA
TGTGCCAGCAGCGTACCCTCAAACACCATATATTTT
CASSVPSNTIYF
>15|TRBD2|TRBJ2-3|TRBV4-3|NA
TGCGCCAGCAGCCAAGAACTAGCGGGGGGGAAGACGCAGTATTTT
CASSQELAGGKTQYF
>13|NA|TRBJ1-6|TRBV10-2|few
TGCGCCAGCAGCAGGGGCCGAAATTCACCCCTCCACTTT
CASSRGRNSPLHF
>13|NA|TRBJ2-7|TRBV28|NA
TGTGCCAGCAGGGATAGCGCGTACTACGAGCAGTACTTC
CASRDSAYYEQYF
>14|NA|TRBJ2-3|TRBV5-1|NA
TGCGCCAGCAGCTCGAAGGAAAACACAGATACGCAGTATTTT
CASSSKENTDTQYF
>13|NA|TRBJ1-1|TRBV5-5|NA
TGTGCCAGCAGCTTAGAATCGGACACTGAAGCTTTCTTT
CASSLESDTEAFF
>17|TRBD1|TRBJ2-2|TRBV9|once
TGTGCCAGCAGCTCGGACAGGGCGACTTGGGGCACCGGGGAGCTGTTTTTT
CASSSDRATWGTGELFF
>12|NA|TRBJ1-4|TRBV12-5|once
TGTGCTAGTGGTTTGGCTGAGGAAAAACTGTTTTTT
CASGLAEEKLFF
>14|NA|TRBJ2-3|TRBV27|NA
TGTGCCAGCAGTTTGTATACGGGCGCGGATACGCAGTATTTT
CASSLYTGADTQYF
>14|NA|TRBJ1-5|TRBV30|medium-sized
TGTGCCTGGAGTAGTGGGGGCCCTAATCAGCCCCAGCATTTT
CAWSSGGPNQPQHF
>14|NA|TRBJ1-2|TRBV7-2|once
TGTGCCAGCAGTTCTGAGCCCGGGGTCTATGGCTACACCTTC
CASSSEPGVYGYTF
>13|TRBD1|TRBJ1-2|TRBV10-3|NA
TGTGCCATCAGTGATCAGGGGGTGGATGGCTACACCTTC
CAISDQGVDGYTF